This TCR beta chain was captured in a study of radiation and T cells in renal cell carcinoma. The method was immunoSEQ multiplex PCR; TCRdb's version includes in-frame clones alone and lacks a portion of them. The table has around 170,000 clones, approximately 90% seen once. The CDR3 consists of 18 residues. The germline CDR1 and CDR2 sequences are SGHRS and YFSETQ. V lost 5 bases, J lost 0 bases, and 21 bases lay in between. Time point given: blood 4 weeks post-SBRT, at nephrectomy. The treatment here: 15 Gy SBRT to primary tumor, nephrectomy 4 weeks later. The source is a woman in her forties or fifties with renal cell carcinoma. The chain combines TRBV5-1 with TRBJ1-3; D is possibly TRBD1 (6 bases). The material was blood, obtained from a patient whose treatment included radiotherapy and nephrectomy. The CDR3, as DNA: TGCGCCAGCAGTCTAGGTGACAGGCTCGTCCTCTCTGGAAACACCATATATTTT. This encodes CASSLGDRLVLSGNTIYF.